Following are 24 T cell receptor beta chains from one sample sequenced in a study of blood T cell repertoires in COVID-19. Clones were sequenced by immunoSEQ multiplex PCR, and TCRdb holds only the in-frame ones, with some missing. The sample has 250,000 to 300,000 clones, around 90% seen once. Sequencing input: PBMCs or T cells enriched from blood (not recorded which). The receptors were gathered from a woman aged 35 to 49 who had recovered from COVID-19.

This chain connects TRBV5-1 to TRBJ2-3; 11 bases align to TRBD2. CDR3 length equals 16 residues. The V segment lost 4 bases and the J segment 4 bases; nucleotides outside the gene matches: 8. Germline CDR1 is SGHRS and CDR2 is YFSETQ. The CDR3 coding sequence is TGCGCCAGCAGCAGACCGGGACTAGCGGACTCAGATACGCAGTATTTT. This encodes CASSRPGLADSDTQYF.

The chain is built from TRBV6-5 and TRBJ1-4, with 8 bases that match TRBD1. The germline gives CDR1 MNHEY, CDR2 SVGAGI. The CDR3 loop spans 15 amino acids. V trimming: 0 bases; J trimming: 5 bases; junction bases outside the gene matches: 2. In nucleotides, the CDR3 is TGTGCCAGCAGTTACTCAGGGACAGGAAATGAAAAACTGTTTTTT. Amino acids: CASSYSGTGNEKLFF.

This clone came up once. This chain joins TRBV11-2 and TRBJ2-6, with D perhaps TRBD1 (6 bases). The CDR3 extends over 16 amino acids. V shed 1 base and J shed 5 bases, with 12 bases lying between them. Germline CDR1 SGHAT, CDR2 FQNNGV. CDR3: CASSLVGQGRANVLTF. The DNA for the CDR3 is TGTGCCAGCAGCTTAGTAGGGCAGGGGAGGGCCAACGTCCTGACTTTC.

This chain uses TRBV18 with TRBJ1-2, with D possibly being TRBD1 (5 bases). V shed 2 bases and J shed 7 bases, with 14 bases lying between them. CDR1 is KGHSH and CDR2 is LQKENI in the germline V gene. This CDR3 spans 14 amino acids. In DNA form, the CDR3 reads TGTGCCAGCTCACCAAGCCGGGGGGAAGGTGGCTACACCTTC. It is translated as CASSPSRGEGGYTF.

The chain joins TRBV18 to TRBJ1-2; D not resolved. CDR3 length: 15 residues. Germline V gives CDR1 KGHSH, CDR2 LQKENI. Deletions cut 6 bases from V and 7 bases from J, with 21 bases between. Here the CDR3 DNA reads TGTGCCAGCTCGCGGAGGTCGGAGTCTGCTGGTGGCTACACCTTC. It is translated as CASSRRSESAGGYTF.

This clone was detected once. This chain uses TRBV5-6 with TRBJ2-3, with D possibly TRBD2 on 5 matching bases. This CDR3 comprises 16 residues. Per the germline V gene, CDR1 is SGHDT and CDR2 is YYEEEE. V lost 4 bases to trimming and J lost 3 bases, with 18 bases between them. The CDR3 loop reads CASSAPGSEATDTQYF. CDR3 DNA sequence: TGTGCCAGCAGCGCACCGGGATCAGAGGCAACAGATACGCAGTATTTT. Full variable domain (missing parts from reference TRBV5-6 and TRBJ2-3): DAGVTQSPTHLIKTRGQQVTLRCSPKSGHDTVSWYQQALGQGPQFIFQYYEEEERQRGNFPDRFSGHQFPNYSSELNVNALLLGDSALYLCASSAPGSEATDTQYFGPGTRLTVL.

The chain is built from TRBV5-6 and TRBJ2-7; D perhaps matches TRBD2 (5 bases). Germline V lookup: CDR1 SGHDT, CDR2 YYEEEE. V was shortened by 4 bases and J by 2 bases, with 22 bases between the two germline ends. The CDR3 extends over 17 amino acids. The CDR3 protein is CASSPPRFRGITYEQYF. The CDR3 DNA is TGTGCCAGCAGCCCCCCTCGTTTCCGGGGAATAACCTACGAGCAGTACTTC. Full variable domain (missing parts from reference TRBV5-6 and TRBJ2-7): DAGVTQSPTHLIKTRGQQVTLRCSPKSGHDTVSWYQQALGQGPQFIFQYYEEEERQRGNFPDRFSGHQFPNYSSELNVNALLLGDSALYLCASSPPRFRGITYEQYFGPGTRLTVT.

The V call is TRBV3-1 (or the pseudogene TRBV3-2), the J call TRBJ2-7; 8 bases are shared with TRBD2. Looked up from germline, CDR1 is LGHDT and CDR2 is YNNKEL (reference sequence). The ends lost 1 base at V and 4 bases at J; junction bases unmatched: 6. The CDR3 is made up of 15 amino acids. CDR3 amino acids: CASSQAISGEYEQYF. Here the CDR3 DNA reads TGTGCCAGCAGCCAAGCAATTAGCGGGGAATACGAGCAGTACTTC.

The V and J genes are TRBV5-1 and TRBJ2-3; TRBD1 matches at 10 bases. V shed 3 bases and J 3 bases; nucleotides not matched to a gene: 7. The CDR3 consists of 16 residues. The germline CDR1 and CDR2 sequences are SGHRS and YFSETQ. In DNA, the CDR3 is TGCGCCAGCAGCTCCCGGGACAGGGGAAGGACAGATACGCAGTATTTT. Residues: CASSSRDRGRTDTQYF.

This chain uses TRBV7-3 with TRBJ2-3; D is unclear. The CDR3 spans 11 residues. V was trimmed by 8 bases and J by 1 base, leaving 4 bases between them. Germline V gives CDR1 SGHTA, CDR2 FQGTGA. CDR3 DNA sequence: TGTGCCAGCGGCCGCACAGATACGCAGTATTTT. Its translation is CASGRTDTQYF.

The chain links TRBV5-1 to TRBJ2-1; a possible D gene is TRBD1 (7 bases). The V and J ends lost 0 bases and 8 bases respectively, with 18 bases between them. Germline V gives CDR1 SGHRS, CDR2 YFSETQ. The CDR3 spans 16 residues. DNA of the CDR3: TGCGCCAGCAGCTTGGAAGGAGGGGGCGCGAACGATGAGCAGTTCTTC. This encodes CASSLEGGGANDEQFF.

The chain couples TRBV2 to TRBJ2-1; 10 bases map to TRBD2. Germline V CDR1 and CDR2: SNHLY, FYNNEI. CDR3 length equals 16 residues. V lost 7 bases and J lost 3; bases outside the gene matches: 9. CDR3 nucleotides: TGTGCCAGCAATAGGGAGGCTAGCGGGGGCTACAATGAGCAGTTCTTC. Translated: CASNREASGGYNEQFF.

The V and J genes are TRBV11-1 and TRBJ2-1; TRBD2 aligns across 8 bases. V dropped 4 bases and J dropped 4; count of bases not matched to a gene: 6. In germline, CDR1 is SGHAT, CDR2 FQDESV (reference sequence). CDR3 length equals 15 residues. CDR3 residues: CASSSTSGMYNEQFF. Here the CDR3 DNA reads TGTGCCAGCAGCTCCACTAGCGGAATGTACAATGAGCAGTTCTTC.

This clone was picked up one time. This sequence joins TRBV30 and TRBJ1-1; D is perhaps TRBD1 (6 bases). V was pared by 3 bases and J by 1 base, with 9 bases between. Looked up from germline, CDR1 is GTSNPN and CDR2 is SVGIG (reference sequence). The CDR3 extends over 13 amino acids. The DNA for the CDR3 is TGTGCCTGGAGGCGAGGGGGGAACACTGAAGCTTTCTTT. Its translation: CAWRRGGNTEAFF.

This chain connects TRBV29-1 to TRBJ1-1; tentatively, D is TRBD1 (6 bases). Germline assignment: CDR1 SQVTM and CDR2 ANQGSEA. The length of the CDR3 is 14 residues. The germline V and J ends were trimmed by 5 bases and 1 base, with 14 bases remaining between them. The CDR3 DNA follows: TGCAGCGTTCACGGACAGACGGAGAACACTGAAGCTTTCTTT. Translated, it gives CSVHGQTENTEAFF.

V gene TRBV5-4 combines with J gene TRBJ1-5; D possibly corresponds to TRBD1 (6 bases). The CDR3 has 18 amino acids. Germline V gene lookup returns CDR1 SGHNT and CDR2 YYREEE (reference sequence). V dropped 4 bases and J dropped 0 bases, with 20 bases sitting between them. The CDR3 protein is CASSAGGRQLASNQPQHF. In DNA, the CDR3 is TGTGCCAGCAGCGCCGGGGGGCGACAACTTGCTAGCAATCAGCCCCAGCATTTT.

The chain combines TRBV2 with TRBJ1-5; D is ambiguous. Germline CDR1 is SNHLY and CDR2 is FYNNEI. Between the trimmed V and J ends, which lost 0 bases and 5 bases, there was a span of 8 bases. The CDR3 length is 14 residues. The CDR3 DNA reads TGTGCCAGCAGTGAAGCGCTTCGAGATCAGCCCCAGCATTTT. Amino acids: CASSEALRDQPQHF.

J is TRBJ2-1 and V is TRBV21-1; TRBD2 is the table's D call, not checked against the DNA. TRBV21-1 is marked as a pseudogene. The CDR3 extends over 20 amino acids. The CDR3 nucleotides are TGTGCCAGCAGCCACCGGGCACAACTCACGGAGGGCGGGAGGCACAATGAGCAGTTCTTC. Protein product: CASSHRAQLTEGGRHNEQFF.

The chain employs TRBV6-6 and TRBJ1-1, with D unclear. The germline V and J ends were trimmed by 7 bases and 3 bases, with 15 bases remaining between them. CDR3 length: 14 residues. CDR1 MNHNY and CDR2 SVGAGI come from the germline V gene (reference sequence). This CDR3 is CASTYAGSDTEAFF. CDR3 bases: TGTGCCAGCACCTACGCGGGGTCGGACACTGAAGCTTTCTTT.

The J gene is TRBJ2-2, the V gene TRBV7-3; 8 positions agree with TRBD2. Germline V lookup: CDR1 SGHTA, CDR2 FQGTGA. The CDR3 contains 15 residues. With 4 bases clipped from V and 5 bases from J, the junction kept 6 bases outside the gene matches. The CDR3 DNA is TGTGCCAGCAGCTCAGGGACTAGGTGGACCGGGGAGCTGTTTTTT. Translating it yields CASSSGTRWTGELFF.

The sample holds a few counts of this clone. The chain joins TRBV15 to TRBJ1-5, with 8 bases that match TRBD1. The J segment lost 7 bases and the V segment lost 3 bases, leaving 8 bases of the junction unmatched. CDR3 length: 15 amino acids. Germline CDR1 and CDR2: LNHNV and YYDKDF (reference sequence). CDR3 amino acids: CATSSSGQGRQPQHF. The DNA of the CDR3 is TGTGCCACCAGCAGTTCAGGACAGGGCAGACAGCCCCAGCATTTT.

The chain employs TRBV3-1 (or the pseudogene TRBV3-2) and TRBJ1-6; unclear D gene. CDR1 and CDR2 (germline): LGHDT, YNNKEL (reference sequence). This CDR3 spans 16 amino acids. Trimming took 3 bases from V and 0 from J, leaving 9 bases between them. The CDR3 nucleotides read TGTGCCAGCAGCCAGTTAGCGAGCTCCTATAATTCACCCCTCCACTTT. This encodes CASSQLASSYNSPLHF.

This chain joins TRBV2 and TRBJ2-5, with D tentatively TRBD1 (5 bases). V gave up 1 base and J gave up 1 base, with 10 bases separating them. The germline V gene encodes CDR1 SNHLY and CDR2 FYNNEI. CDR3 size: 15 residues. The CDR3 nucleotides are TGTGCCAGCAGTGAAGGGGGAAGGGGCCAAGAGACCCAGTACTTC. It codes for CASSEGGRGQETQYF.

The chain employs TRBV19 and TRBJ1-1; D gene unclear. Germline CDR1 is LNHDA and CDR2 is SQIVND (reference sequence). Trimming removed 1 base from V and 1 base from J, with 7 bases in between. This CDR3 spans 14 amino acids. The CDR3 region has the DNA TGTGCCAGTAGTATAGGCGCAGGGAACACTGAAGCTTTCTTT. Translation gives CASSIGAGNTEAFF.